This T cell receptor beta chain was captured in a study of CD8 T cells in Susac syndrome. cDNA came from roughly 0.53 to 1 ug RNA primed by random hexamers. TCR beta CDR3 was amplified by immunoSEQ multiplex PCR. This amplification extended across 54 Vbeta and 13 Jbeta segments. TCRdb reanalysed the immunoSEQ multiplex PCR reads using MiXCR and keeps one entry per CDR3 protein. The data show 150,000 to 200,000 distinct CDR3 sequences, roughly 94% seen once. The CDR3 contains 14 residues. Trimming removed 2 bases at V and 5 bases at J, with 12 bases between. Germline CDR1 and CDR2: SNHLY and FYNNEI. Sequences were obtained from CD4+ T cells from PBMCs. The receptor's source is a human donor with Susac syndrome. The rearrangement uses TRBV2 and TRBJ1-1, with no clear D. CDR3 bases: TGTGCCAGCAGTGAATCTCGACTGAGGACTGAAGCTTTCTTT. Translating gives CASSESRLRTEAFF.